Listed below are T cell receptor beta chains from one sample, sequenced in a study of graft-versus-host responses after intestinal transplantation. Sequencing was performed with immunoSEQ multiplex PCR; in TCRdb, only in-frame clones are kept and a portion is missing. In the table there are roughly 5,000 clones, roughly 80% of which are singletons. Source: ileum tissue, taken approximately 220 days after intestinal transplant. The origin of the receptors is a human patient who received an intestinal transplant, so some T cells may come from the graft donor. Both conserved end residues are part of each CDR3. Each record gives: clone size, D gene, V gene, J gene, CDR3 DNA, CDR3 protein. The D gene is left open where the match is weak. Only part of the rows carry a size: once, few, many, or a class if the clone is expanded.

few	TRBD2	TRBV5-1	TRBJ2-2	TGCGCCAGCAGCGGCGGGGGGAGGGGGTCCGGGGAGCTGTTTTTT	CASSGGGRGSGELFF
once	.	TRBV29-1	TRBJ1-2	TGCAGCGTTGAGAGACAGCCGTATGGCTACACCTTC	CSVERQPYGYTF
.	.	TRBV11-3	TRBJ1-1	TGTGCCAGCAGCTTGGTCCGGGGCGACAAGAGGCCTGAAGCTTTCTTT	CASSLVRGDKRPEAFF
.	.	TRBV5-4	TRBJ2-1	TGTGCCAGCAGCCATAAAACTAGCTTTTCCTACAATGAGCAGTTCTTC	CASSHKTSFSYNEQFF
.	TRBD1	TRBV4-1	TRBJ2-7	TGCGCCAGCAGCCCGACGGTGGACAGGGGGCAAACCTACGAGCAGTACTTC	CASSPTVDRGQTYEQYF
few	.	TRBV28	TRBJ2-4	TGTGCCAGCAATGGACATAATGAAAACATTCAGTACTTC	CASNGHNENIQYF
.	.	TRBV4-2	TRBJ1-3	TGTGCCAGCAGCCAAGAGTTCACCTTCGATCGAAACACCATATATTTT	CASSQEFTFDRNTIYF
.	.	TRBV9	TRBJ2-3	TGTGCCAGCAGTTTCCCCGGCCTCGGGGCCACAGATACGCAGTATTTT	CASSFPGLGATDTQYF
large	.	TRBV27	TRBJ1-1	TGTGCCAGCAGTATCGGGGGGGGCACTGAAGCTTTCTTT	CASSIGGGTEAFF
.	TRBD1	TRBV18	TRBJ1-1	TGTGCCAGCTCGCAGGGGGCTCGGATGAACACTGAAGCTTTCTTT	CASSQGARMNTEAFF
.	TRBD1	TRBV19	TRBJ2-4	TGTGCCAGTAGTACCTGGGGCCAGGGGGTAATTAATGGCATTCAGTACTTC	CASSTWGQGVINGIQYF
.	.	TRBV7-3	TRBJ1-5	TGTGCCAGCAGCTTAGAGGACAGTAGCAATCAGCCCCAGCATTTT	CASSLEDSSNQPQHF
.	TRBD1	TRBV7-8	TRBJ2-2	TGTGCCAGCAGCTTGCATCAGGGGGCGAACACCGGGGAGCTGTTTTTT	CASSLHQGANTGELFF
.	TRBD2	TRBV2	TRBJ2-1	TGTGCCAGCAGTGTTGGACTAGCGGCCTACAATGAGCAGTTCTTC	CASSVGLAAYNEQFF
.	.	TRBV2	TRBJ1-2	TGTGCCAGCAGTGATTCAGTCTATGGCTACACCTTC	CASSDSVYGYTF
.	.	TRBV6-1	TRBJ1-2	TGTGCCAGCAGGGGGGGCTTTTATGGCTACACCTTC	CASRGGFYGYTF
.	.	TRBV9	TRBJ2-2	TGTGCCAGCAGCTCTCGTAGTTACACCGGGGAGCTGTTTTTT	CASSSRSYTGELFF
.	TRBD2	TRBV15	TRBJ2-1	TGTGCCACCAGCTCCAATCGGGGGGCCTACAATGAGCAGTTCTTC	CATSSNRGAYNEQFF
.	.	TRBV6-6	TRBJ1-6	TGTGCCAGCAGTCGACAGGATAATTCACCCCTCCACTTT	CASSRQDNSPLHF
.	TRBD2	TRBV6-1	TRBJ2-5	TGTGCCAGCAGTGAGGGGGGGACTAGCGGCGTTCAAGAGACCCAGTACTTC	CASSEGGTSGVQETQYF
.	.	TRBV19	TRBJ1-4	TGTGCCAGTAGTCGGCAGGGCTCAACTAATGAAAAACTGTTTTTT	CASSRQGSTNEKLFF
few	.	TRBV11-2	TRBJ2-7	TGTGCCAGCAGCTTAGGGGGGCTTCCCTACGAGCAGTACTTC	CASSLGGLPYEQYF
.	.	TRBV6-1	TRBJ2-6	TGTGCCAGCAGTGCAGGCTACTCTGGGGCCAACGTCCTGACTTTC	CASSAGYSGANVLTF
.	.	TRBV11-3	TRBJ2-1	TGTGCCAGCGGCGGGGCCTACAATGAGCAGTTCTTC	CASGGAYNEQFF
.	TRBD1	TRBV7-2	TRBJ1-3	TGTGCCAGCAGAACACAGGGGTATAGTGGAAACACCATATATTTT	CASRTQGYSGNTIYF
.	.	TRBV6-1	TRBJ2-5	TGTGCCAGCAGACTACAGGGCGCGACCCAGTACTTC	CASRLQGATQYF
.	.	TRBV5-1	TRBJ1-3	TGCGCCAGCAGCTTGGGACCAGTGGACAGTCCCTCTGGAAACACCATATATTTT	CASSLGPVDSPSGNTIYF
.	.	TRBV27	TRBJ1-6	TGTGCCAGCAGTTACGGGGACACGGTTTCACCCCTCCACTTT	CASSYGDTVSPLHF
.	.	TRBV30	TRBJ2-5	TGTGCCTGGAGGCCCTTCGGCGCCATCCAAGAGACCCAGTACTTC	CAWRPFGAIQETQYF
.	.	TRBV5-7	TRBJ2-2	TGTGCCAGCAGCTTTTTTGTGGGGGGGAACACCGGGGAGCTGTTTTTT	CASSFFVGGNTGELFF
.	.	TRBV4-2	TRBJ2-7	TGTGCCAGCAGCCAAGCCTTCCCCCTCTACGAGCAGTACTTC	CASSQAFPLYEQYF
.	TRBD2	TRBV5-1	TRBJ2-1	TGCGCCAGCAGCTTGGCGGCGGGGGGGTACAATGAGCAGTTCTTC	CASSLAAGGYNEQFF
.	.	TRBV5-6	TRBJ1-2	TGTGCCAGCAGCTTGGGAGGGGGTGGATATAACTATGGCTACACCTTC	CASSLGGGGYNYGYTF
.	TRBD2	TRBV7-3	TRBJ2-1	TGTGCCAGCAGCCCGAGTGGGACTAGAGTATACAATGAGCAGTTCTTC	CASSPSGTRVYNEQFF
.	.	TRBV30	TRBJ2-1	TGTGCCTGGTTTAGGGTCGGACGATACAATGAGCAGTTCTTC	CAWFRVGRYNEQFF
.	.	TRBV2	TRBJ2-1	TGTGCCTCCTCCGGGGCTAGGTCCGGCAATGAGCAGTTCTTC	CASSGARSGNEQFF
.	.	TRBV10-3	TRBJ2-1	TGTGCCATCAGTGACAGCTACAATGAGCAGTTCTTC	CAISDSYNEQFF
.	TRBD2	TRBV9	TRBJ2-1	TGTGCCAGTAGCGACAGTCGGGGGGAATCCTACAATGAGCAGTTCTTC	CASSDSRGESYNEQFF
.	.	TRBV5-4	TRBJ2-1	TGTGCCAGCAGCCAAGAGTACGGCGGGGTGACGGATGAGCAGTTCTTC	CASSQEYGGVTDEQFF
.	TRBD2	TRBV6-5	TRBJ2-1	TGTGCCAGCATGATGGCGGGGGGACCAAACAATGAGCAGTTCTTC	CASMMAGGPNNEQFF
.	TRBD2	TRBV19	TRBJ2-1	TGTGCCAGTAGTATACCGACTAGCGGGTGGAATGAGCAGTTCTTC	CASSIPTSGWNEQFF
.	.	TRBV6-4	TRBJ1-2	TGTGCCAGCGGGGGACCGGAATTTAACTATGGCTACACCTTC	CASGGPEFNYGYTF
.	.	TRBV6-1	TRBJ1-6	TGTGCCAGTTCCGATTGGATATCCTATAATTCACCCCTCCACTTT	CASSDWISYNSPLHF
few	TRBD2	TRBV29-1	TRBJ2-2	TGCAGCGTTGGGTTTCGGACCGGGGGGGGCACCGGGGAGCTGTTTTTT	CSVGFRTGGGTGELFF
.	.	TRBV18	TRBJ1-6	TGTGCCAGCTCACGGGACATAGTGACCTCACCCCTCCACTTT	CASSRDIVTSPLHF
.	.	TRBV19	TRBJ1-5	TGTGCCAGTAGGCAGGATAGCAATCAGCCCCAGCATTTT	CASRQDSNQPQHF
.	TRBD2	TRBV5-5	TRBJ2-5	TGTGCCAGCTCCCTCACTGCGGGGGTCCGGGAGACCCAGTACTTC	CASSLTAGVRETQYF
few	.	TRBV10-2	TRBJ1-5	TGCGCCAGCACCGGGGCCCTCCTCAATCAGCCCCAGCATTTT	CASTGALLNQPQHF
.	.	TRBV5-8	TRBJ2-1	TGTGCCAGCAGCCTCGGGACCGGTGATTTTGGTGAGCAGTTCTTC	CASSLGTGDFGEQFF
.	TRBD1	TRBV10-3	TRBJ1-6	TGTGCCATCAGTGAGGGTTTGGGACAGTCGTCACCCCTCCACTTT	CAISEGLGQSSPLHF
.	.	TRBV2	TRBJ1-2	TGTGCCAGCAGTGAATTTGAGACAGAGGATGGCTACACCTTC	CASSEFETEDGYTF
.	.	TRBV5-1	TRBJ2-5	TGCGCCAGCAGCTTGCAGGCAGCTCAAGAGACCCAGTACTTC	CASSLQAAQETQYF
.	.	TRBV4-2	TRBJ2-2	TGTGCCAGCAGCCAGAAACGGACTACCGAAATCGCCGGGGAGCTGTTTTTT	CASSQKRTTEIAGELFF
.	.	TRBV21-1	TRBJ2-3	TGTGCCAGCAGTTGGGGGACTAGCGGGGGAGTTAGTGATACGCAGTATTTT	CASSWGTSGGVSDTQYF
few	TRBD2	TRBV5-1	TRBJ2-4	TGCGCCAGCAGCTTGGAGTGGCGGGGGGCTCTAGCCAAAAACATTCAGTACTTC	CASSLEWRGALAKNIQYF
once	TRBD2	TRBV6-6	TRBJ2-1	TGTGCCAGCAGTCCCACCGGGGGGGCCACCAATGAGCAGTTCTTC	CASSPTGGATNEQFF
.	TRBD2	TRBV9	TRBJ2-3	TGTGCCAGCAGCGTAGAGGGTGGGAGACTAGCAAGCACAGATACGCAGTATTTT	CASSVEGGRLASTDTQYF
.	.	TRBV18	TRBJ1-5	TGTGCCAGCTCACCAGTTAACAGGGATCAGCCCCAGCATTTT	CASSPVNRDQPQHF
.	.	TRBV10-2	TRBJ2-7	TGCGCCAGCACTTTTACCGTAGGGGGGAGCTTGAGCGAGCAGTACTTC	CASTFTVGGSLSEQYF
.	.	TRBV2	TRBJ2-2	TGTGCCAGCAGTCCGGACAGGAACACCGGGGAGCTGTTTTTT	CASSPDRNTGELFF